This T cell receptor beta chain was found in a study of T-cell reconstitution after alpha-beta-depleted transplantation in children. Unique molecular identifiers tagged the TCRbeta library. TCRdb used MiXCR to reprocess the PCR reads, holding one entry per CDR3 protein. Here the sample spans fewer than 350,000 distinct CDR3 sequences, 9.5% to 13% being singletons. About this clonotype: Antigen: not known.

Overall study findings and caveats: T-cell counts and diversity at one year post-transplant came mainly from newly produced T cells. Diversity of TCRbeta at day 60 was high in some patients, arising from surviving recipient T cells and thymic progenitors. After transplant, at about two months, alpha-beta T cells were reportedly derived from several hundred expanded graft clones.

CDR3 length: 17 residues. Trimming pared 0 bases from V and 6 bases from J, leaving 15 bases between. Germline CDR1 is LGHDT and CDR2 is YNNKEL (reference sequence). The origin of this receptor is a boy under two years old with acute myeloid leukemia, due to receive a stem cell transplant. The chain is built from TRBV3-1 and TRBJ1-6; possibly TRBD1 for D (6 bases). Sequenced material: PBMCs, taken before TCRalphabeta/CD19-depleted stem cell transplant. The CDR3 spells CASSQDVQGTPNSPLHF. The CDR3 DNA is TGTGCCAGCAGCCAAGATGTCCAGGGGACCCCTAATTCACCCCTCCACTTT.